One TCR beta chain is described in this entry. Antigen unknown. With 3 bases removed from V and 1 base from J, the gap between germline ends came to 7 bases. Germline loops: CDR1 SGDLS, CDR2 YYNGEE. The CDR3 contains 13 residues. The data belong to a study of beta chain features in type 1 diabetes. Overall study context: Investigators examined some 100,000,000 sorted cells across all samples. The study, taken as a whole, reports: The cDNA sequencing approach could over-represent high-TCR-expressing cells. These data did not resolve whether HLA type affects TCRB rearrangement.

The study reverse transcribed the entire isolated RNA, so it sequenced expressed TCRB transcripts. Generated by immunoSEQ multiplex PCR, the TCRdb table keeps only in-frame clones and is missing some. The sample has over 300,000 clones, 7% to 9% seen once. A heparinised blood draw that averaged about 120 mL was obtained once from each donor. The sequenced sample consisted of central memory CD4+ T cells from blood. This receptor was obtained from a woman aged 18 to 35 in good health. This chain connects TRBV9 to TRBJ2-5, with D possibly matching TRBD2 (5 bases). The CDR3 DNA sequence: TGTGCCAGCAGCGCTAGCCTCCAAGAGACCCAGTACTTC. Protein sequence: CASSASLQETQYF.